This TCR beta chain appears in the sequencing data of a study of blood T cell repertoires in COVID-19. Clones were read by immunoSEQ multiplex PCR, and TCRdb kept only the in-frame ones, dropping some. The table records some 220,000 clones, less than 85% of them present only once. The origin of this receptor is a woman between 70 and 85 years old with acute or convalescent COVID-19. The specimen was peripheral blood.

The chain's CDR3 is CSAAGQTTEAFF. Here the CDR3 DNA reads TGCAGCGCCGCGGGTCAGACCACTGAAGCTTTCTTT. The chain couples TRBV29-1 to TRBJ1-1, with D hard to call. CDR1 and CDR2 (germline): SQVTM, ANQGSEA. This CDR3 has 12 residues. Trimming stripped 7 bases from V and 4 bases from J, with 13 bases between.